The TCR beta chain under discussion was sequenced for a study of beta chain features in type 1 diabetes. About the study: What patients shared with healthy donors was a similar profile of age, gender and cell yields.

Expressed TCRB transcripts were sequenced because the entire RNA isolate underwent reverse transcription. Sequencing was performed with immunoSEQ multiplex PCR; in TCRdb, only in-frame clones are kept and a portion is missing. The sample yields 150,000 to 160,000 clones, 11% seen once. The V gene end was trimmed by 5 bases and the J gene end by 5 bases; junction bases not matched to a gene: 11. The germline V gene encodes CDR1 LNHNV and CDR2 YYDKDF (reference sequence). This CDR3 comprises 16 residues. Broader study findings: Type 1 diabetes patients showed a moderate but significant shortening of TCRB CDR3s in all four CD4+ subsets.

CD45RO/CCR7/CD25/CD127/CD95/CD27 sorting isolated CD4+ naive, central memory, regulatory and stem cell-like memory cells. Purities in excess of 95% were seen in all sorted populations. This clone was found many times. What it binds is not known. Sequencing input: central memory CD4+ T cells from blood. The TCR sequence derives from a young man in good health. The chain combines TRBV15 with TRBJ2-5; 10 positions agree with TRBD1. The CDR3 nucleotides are TGTGCCACCAGCGGCGGTGACAGGGGGCGAAGGGAGACCCAGTACTTC. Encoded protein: CATSGGDRGRRETQYF.